This T cell receptor (beta chain) was captured in a study of post-analysis software for immune sequencing data. Unique molecular identifiers were present in the TCR beta cDNA libraries. There were roughly 0.9 to 10 million T cells, and roughly 0.5 million cDNA molecules came from them. One entry per CDR3 protein results from TCRdb running MiXCR on the PCR reads. The table records about 820,000 distinct CDR3 sequences, about 53% of them present only once. The CDR3 covers 13 residues. Germline values: CDR1 SEHNR, CDR2 FQNEAQ (reference sequence). Findings and limits, study-wide: With F measure, samples from one preparation batch clustered together strongly. About five TRBV segments, including TRBV5-6, TRBV5-1 and TRBV20-1, were more frequent in patients than controls.

This clonotype was observed a few times. Its specificity is not known. Sequenced sample: blood. The receptor comes from a girl aged 5-17 years with multiple sclerosis. The chain links TRBV7-9 to TRBJ2-4; maybe TRBD1 (5 bases). The J call is in doubt because the DNA end fits TRBJ2-5 better. The CDR3 reads CASSPGQEGTQYF. For the CDR3, the DNA is TGTGCCAGCAGCCCCGGACAAGAAGGGACCCAGTACTTC.